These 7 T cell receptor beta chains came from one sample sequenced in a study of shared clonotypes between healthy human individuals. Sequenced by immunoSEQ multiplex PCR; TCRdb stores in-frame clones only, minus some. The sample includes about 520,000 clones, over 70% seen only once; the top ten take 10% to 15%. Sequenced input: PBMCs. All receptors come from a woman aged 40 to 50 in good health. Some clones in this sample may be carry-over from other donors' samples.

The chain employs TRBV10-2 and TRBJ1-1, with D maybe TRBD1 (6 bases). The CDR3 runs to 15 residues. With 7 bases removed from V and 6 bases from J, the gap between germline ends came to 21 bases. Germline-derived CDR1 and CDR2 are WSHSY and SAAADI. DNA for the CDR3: TGCGCCAGCAACGGAGTTCGACAGGTCGAGGCTGAAGCTTTCTTT. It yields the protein CASNGVRQVEAEAFF.

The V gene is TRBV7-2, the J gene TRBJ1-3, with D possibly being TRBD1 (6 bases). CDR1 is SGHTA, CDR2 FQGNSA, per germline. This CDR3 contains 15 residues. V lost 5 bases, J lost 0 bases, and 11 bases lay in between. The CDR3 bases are TGTGCCAGCAGCCCCCGGACAGACTCTGGAAACACCATATATTTT. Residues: CASSPRTDSGNTIYF. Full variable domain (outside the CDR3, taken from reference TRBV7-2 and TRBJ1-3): GAGVSQSPSNKVTEKGKDVELRCDPISGHTALYWYRQSLGQGLEFLIYFQGNSAPDKSGLPSDRFSAERTGGSVSTLTIQRTQQEDSAVYLCASSPRTDSGNTIYFGEGSWLTVV.

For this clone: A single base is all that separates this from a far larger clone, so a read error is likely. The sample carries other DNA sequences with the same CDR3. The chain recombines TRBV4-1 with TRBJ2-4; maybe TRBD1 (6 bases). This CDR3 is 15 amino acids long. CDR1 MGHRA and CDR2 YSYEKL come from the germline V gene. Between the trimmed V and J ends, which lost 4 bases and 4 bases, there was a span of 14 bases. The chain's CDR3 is CASSPGRQGKNIQYF. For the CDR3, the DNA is TGCGCCAGCAGCCCCGGGCGGCAGGGGAAAAACATTCAGTACTTC.

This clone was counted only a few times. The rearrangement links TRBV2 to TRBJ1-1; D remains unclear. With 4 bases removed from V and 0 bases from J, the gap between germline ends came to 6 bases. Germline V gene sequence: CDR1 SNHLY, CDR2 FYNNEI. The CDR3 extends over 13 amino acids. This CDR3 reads CASSGLLNTEAFF. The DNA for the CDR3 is TGTGCCAGCAGTGGGTTGTTGAACACTGAAGCTTTCTTT.

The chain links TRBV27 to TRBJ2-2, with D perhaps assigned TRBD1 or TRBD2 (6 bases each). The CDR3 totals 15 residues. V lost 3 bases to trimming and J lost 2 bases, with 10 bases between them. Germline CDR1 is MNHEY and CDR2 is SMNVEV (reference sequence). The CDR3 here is CASSFAGQNTGELFF. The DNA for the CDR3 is TGTGCCAGCAGTTTCGCGGGACAAAACACCGGGGAGCTGTTTTTT.

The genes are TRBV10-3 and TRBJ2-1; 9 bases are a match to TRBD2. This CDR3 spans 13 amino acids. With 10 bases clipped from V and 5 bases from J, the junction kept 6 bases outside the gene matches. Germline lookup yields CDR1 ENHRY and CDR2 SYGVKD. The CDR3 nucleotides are TGTGCCAGTGCACTAGCGGGTAACAATGAGCAGTTCTTC. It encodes CASALAGNNEQFF.

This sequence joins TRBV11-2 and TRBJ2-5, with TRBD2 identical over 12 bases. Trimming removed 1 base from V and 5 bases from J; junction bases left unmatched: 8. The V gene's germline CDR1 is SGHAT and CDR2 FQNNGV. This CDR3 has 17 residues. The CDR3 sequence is CASSLGSSGRAGETQYF. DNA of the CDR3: TGTGCCAGCAGCTTAGGGTCTAGCGGGAGGGCCGGGGAGACCCAGTACTTC.